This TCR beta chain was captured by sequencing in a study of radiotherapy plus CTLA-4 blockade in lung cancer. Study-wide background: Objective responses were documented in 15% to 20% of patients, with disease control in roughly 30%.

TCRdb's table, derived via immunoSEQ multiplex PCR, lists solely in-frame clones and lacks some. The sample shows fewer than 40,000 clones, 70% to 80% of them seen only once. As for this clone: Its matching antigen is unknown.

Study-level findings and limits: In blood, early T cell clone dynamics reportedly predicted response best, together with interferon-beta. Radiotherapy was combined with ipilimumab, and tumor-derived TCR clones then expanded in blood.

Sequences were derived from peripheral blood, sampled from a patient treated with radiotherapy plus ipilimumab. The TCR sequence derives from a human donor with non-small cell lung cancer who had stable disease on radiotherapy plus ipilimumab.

CDR3 amino acids: CASSYEDTNTEAFF. DNA of the CDR3: TGTGCCAGCAGTTACGAGGACACGAACACTGAAGCTTTCTTT. V is TRBV6-5 and J is TRBJ1-1, with D tentatively TRBD1 (5 bases). The CDR3 is 14 residues long. V was pared by 2 bases and J by 1 base, with 8 bases between. Germline V CDR1 and CDR2: MNHEY, SVGAGI.